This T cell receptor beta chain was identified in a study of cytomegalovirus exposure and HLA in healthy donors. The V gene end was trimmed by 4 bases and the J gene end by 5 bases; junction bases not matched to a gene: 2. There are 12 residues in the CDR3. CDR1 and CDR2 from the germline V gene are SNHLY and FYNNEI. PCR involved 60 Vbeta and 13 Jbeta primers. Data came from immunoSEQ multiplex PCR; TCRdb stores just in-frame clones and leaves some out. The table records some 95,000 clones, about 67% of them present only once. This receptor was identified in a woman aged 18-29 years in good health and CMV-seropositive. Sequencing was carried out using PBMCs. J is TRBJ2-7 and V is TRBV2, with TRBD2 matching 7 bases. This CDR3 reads CASSGGGNEQYF. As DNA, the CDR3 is TGTGCCAGCAGTGGGGGGGGAAACGAGCAGTACTTC.